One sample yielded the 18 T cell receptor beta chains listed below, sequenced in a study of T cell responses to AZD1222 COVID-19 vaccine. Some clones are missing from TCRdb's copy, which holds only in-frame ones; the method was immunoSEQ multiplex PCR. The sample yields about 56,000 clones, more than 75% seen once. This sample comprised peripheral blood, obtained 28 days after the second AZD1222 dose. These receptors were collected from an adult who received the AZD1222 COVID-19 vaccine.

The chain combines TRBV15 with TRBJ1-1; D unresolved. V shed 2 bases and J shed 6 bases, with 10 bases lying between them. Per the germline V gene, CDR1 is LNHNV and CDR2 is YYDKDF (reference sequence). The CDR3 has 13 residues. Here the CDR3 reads CATSRQPGAEAFF. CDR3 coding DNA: TGTGCCACCAGCAGACAACCGGGAGCTGAAGCTTTCTTT.

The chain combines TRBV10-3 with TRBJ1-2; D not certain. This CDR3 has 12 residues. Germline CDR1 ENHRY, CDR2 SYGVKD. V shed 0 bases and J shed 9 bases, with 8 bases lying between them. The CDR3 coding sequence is TGTGCCATCAGTGAGTCGTTCCACAGCTACACCTTC. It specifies CAISESFHSYTF.

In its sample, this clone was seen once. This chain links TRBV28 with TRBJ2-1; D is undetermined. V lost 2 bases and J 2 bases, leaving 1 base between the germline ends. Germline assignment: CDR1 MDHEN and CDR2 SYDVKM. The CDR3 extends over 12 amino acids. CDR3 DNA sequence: TGTGCCAGCAGTTTACCCTACAATGAGCAGTTCTTC. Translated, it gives CASSLPYNEQFF.

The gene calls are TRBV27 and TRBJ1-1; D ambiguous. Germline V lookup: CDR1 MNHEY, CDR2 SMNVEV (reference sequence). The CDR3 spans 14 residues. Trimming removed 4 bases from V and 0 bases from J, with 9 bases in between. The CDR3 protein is CASSSYPLNTEAFF. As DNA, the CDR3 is TGTGCCAGCAGTTCATACCCCCTGAACACTGAAGCTTTCTTT.

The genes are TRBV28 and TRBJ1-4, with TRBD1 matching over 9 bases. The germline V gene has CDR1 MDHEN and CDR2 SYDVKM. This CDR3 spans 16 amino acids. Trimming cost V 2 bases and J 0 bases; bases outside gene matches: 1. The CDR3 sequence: CASSLGQGTTNEKLFF. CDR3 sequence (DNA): TGTGCCAGCAGTTTAGGACAGGGGACAACTAATGAAAAACTGTTTTTT.

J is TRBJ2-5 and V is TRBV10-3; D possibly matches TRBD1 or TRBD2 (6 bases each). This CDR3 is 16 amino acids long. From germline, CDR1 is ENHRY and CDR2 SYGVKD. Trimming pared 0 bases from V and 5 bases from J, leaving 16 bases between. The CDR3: CAISESRQGRSETQYF. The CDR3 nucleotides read TGTGCCATCAGTGAGTCGAGGCAGGGGAGGTCGGAGACCCAGTACTTC.

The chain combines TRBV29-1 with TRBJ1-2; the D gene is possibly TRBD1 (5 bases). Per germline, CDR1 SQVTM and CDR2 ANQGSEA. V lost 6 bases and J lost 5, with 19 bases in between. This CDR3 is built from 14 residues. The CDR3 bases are TGCAGCGTGACATCCGGGACCAGCCATTATGGCTACACCTTC. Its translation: CSVTSGTSHYGYTF.

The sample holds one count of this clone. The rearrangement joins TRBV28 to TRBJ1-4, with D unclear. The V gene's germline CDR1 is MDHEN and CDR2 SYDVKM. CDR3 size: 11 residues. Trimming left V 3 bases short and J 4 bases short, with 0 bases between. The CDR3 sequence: CASSFNEKLFF. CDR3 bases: TGTGCCAGCAGTTTTAATGAAAAACTGTTTTTT.

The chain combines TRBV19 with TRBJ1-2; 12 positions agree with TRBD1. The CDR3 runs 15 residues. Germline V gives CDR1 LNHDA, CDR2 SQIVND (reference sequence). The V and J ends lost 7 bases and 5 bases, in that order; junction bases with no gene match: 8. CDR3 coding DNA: TGTGCCAGTAACCTCGGGACAGGGGGCCGGTATGGCTACACCTTC. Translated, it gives CASNLGTGGRYGYTF.

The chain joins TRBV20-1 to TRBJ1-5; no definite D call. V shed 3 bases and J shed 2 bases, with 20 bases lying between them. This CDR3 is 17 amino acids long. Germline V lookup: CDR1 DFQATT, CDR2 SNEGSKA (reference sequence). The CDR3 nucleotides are TGCAGTGCTAGTGCCCTGGTGGGTAGGGATCGCAATCAGCCCCAGCATTTT. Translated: CSASALVGRDRNQPQHF.

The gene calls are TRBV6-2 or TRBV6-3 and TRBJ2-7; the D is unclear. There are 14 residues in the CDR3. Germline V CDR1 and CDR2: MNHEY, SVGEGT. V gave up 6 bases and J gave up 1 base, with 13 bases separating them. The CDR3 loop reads CASSPDGFSYEQYF. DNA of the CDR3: TGTGCCAGCAGCCCCGATGGGTTTTCCTACGAGCAGTACTTC.

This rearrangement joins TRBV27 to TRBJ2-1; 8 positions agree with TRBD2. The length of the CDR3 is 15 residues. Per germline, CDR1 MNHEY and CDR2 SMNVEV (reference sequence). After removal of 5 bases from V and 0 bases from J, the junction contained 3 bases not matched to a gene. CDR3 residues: CASSLTSGSYNEQFF. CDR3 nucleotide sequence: TGTGCCAGCAGTCTCACTAGCGGCTCCTACAATGAGCAGTTCTTC.

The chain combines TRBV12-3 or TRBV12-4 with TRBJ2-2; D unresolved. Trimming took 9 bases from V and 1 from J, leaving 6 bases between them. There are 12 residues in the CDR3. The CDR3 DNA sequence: TGTGCCAGTACAATGAACACCGGGGAGCTGTTTTTT. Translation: CASTMNTGELFF.

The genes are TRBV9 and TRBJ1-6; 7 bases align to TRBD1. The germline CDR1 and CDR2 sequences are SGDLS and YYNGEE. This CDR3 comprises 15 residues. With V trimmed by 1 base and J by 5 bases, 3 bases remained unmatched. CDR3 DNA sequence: TGTGCCAGCAGCGTACGGACAGGAAATAATTCACCCCTCCACTTT. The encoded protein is CASSVRTGNNSPLHF.

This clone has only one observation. CDR3: CASSSHSSGEETQYF. CDR3 DNA: TGTGCCAGCAGTTCACACAGCTCTGGTGAAGAGACCCAGTACTTC. The rearrangement links TRBV6-5 to TRBJ2-5, with D unclear. Germline loops: CDR1 MNHEY, CDR2 SVGAGI. V was cut by 4 bases and J by 3 bases, with 15 bases left in between. This CDR3 contains 15 residues.

The CDR3 coding sequence is TGTGCCAGCAGTGATTTACAGGGGGCAATGTCACCCCTCCACTTT. Its translation is CASSDLQGAMSPLHF. The rearrangement joins TRBV6-1 to TRBJ1-6, with TRBD1 matching over 9 bases. Germline-derived CDR1 and CDR2 are MNHNS and SASEGT. J was trimmed by 10 bases and V by 3 bases; bases with no gene match: 7. The CDR3 spans 15 residues.

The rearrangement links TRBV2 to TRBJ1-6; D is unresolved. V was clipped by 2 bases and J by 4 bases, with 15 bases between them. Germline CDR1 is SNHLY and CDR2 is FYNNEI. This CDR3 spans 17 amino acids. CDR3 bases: TGTGCCAGCAGTGAAAGTGCCCCGACTGGGTATAATTCACCCCTCCACTTT. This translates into CASSESAPTGYNSPLHF.

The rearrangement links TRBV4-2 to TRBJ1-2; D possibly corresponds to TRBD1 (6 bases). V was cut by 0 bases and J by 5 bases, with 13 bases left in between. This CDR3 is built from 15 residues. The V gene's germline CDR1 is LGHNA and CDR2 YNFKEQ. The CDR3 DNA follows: TGTGCCAGCAGCCAAGAAAACGGGGGGCTTTATGGCTACACCTTC. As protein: CASSQENGGLYGYTF.